This is a list of T cell receptor beta chains from one sample in a study of blood T cell repertoires in COVID-19. TCRdb's copy holds only in-frame clones and misses some; the assay was immunoSEQ multiplex PCR. The data hold about 70,000 clones, with roughly 82% observed a single time. Material: peripheral blood. The source is a woman aged 60-75 years with acute or convalescent COVID-19. Both conserved end residues are part of each CDR3. Each record gives: V gene, clone size, CDR3 length, D gene, J gene, CDR3 protein, CDR3 DNA. The D gene is left open where the match is weak. Clone size appears in some rows only: once, few, many, or a class for an expanded clone.

V gene: TRBV18
clone size: -
CDR3 length: 16
D gene: -
J gene: TRBJ1-5
CDR3 protein: CASSPGQLYSNQPQHF
CDR3 DNA: TGTGCCAGCTCACCTGGACAGCTGTATAGCAATCAGCCCCAGCATTTT

V gene: TRBV3-1/TRBV3-2
clone size: -
CDR3 length: 15
D gene: TRBD2
J gene: TRBJ2-1
CDR3 protein: CASSQAPGTTNEQFF
CDR3 DNA: TGTGCCAGCAGCCAAGCCCCCGGGACTACCAATGAGCAGTTCTTC

V gene: TRBV2
clone size: -
CDR3 length: 13
D gene: TRBD1
J gene: TRBJ1-5
CDR3 protein: CASRGTGGQPQHF
CDR3 DNA: TGTGCCAGCAGGGGGACAGGGGGTCAGCCCCAGCATTTT

V gene: TRBV5-6
clone size: -
CDR3 length: 17
D gene: TRBD2
J gene: TRBJ2-5
CDR3 protein: CASSPWSSGRARETQYF
CDR3 DNA: TGTGCCAGCAGCCCTTGGTCTAGCGGGAGGGCTAGGGAGACCCAGTACTTC

V gene: TRBV18
clone size: -
CDR3 length: 14
D gene: -
J gene: TRBJ2-7
CDR3 protein: CASSPSALDYEQYF
CDR3 DNA: TGTGCCAGCTCACCCTCAGCGTTGGACTACGAGCAGTACTTC

V gene: TRBV6-5
clone size: -
CDR3 length: 13
D gene: -
J gene: TRBJ2-7
CDR3 protein: CASSTGISYEQYF
CDR3 DNA: TGTGCCAGCAGTACAGGGATTTCCTACGAGCAGTACTTC

V gene: TRBV11-2
clone size: -
CDR3 length: 17
D gene: -
J gene: TRBJ1-1
CDR3 protein: CASSSPSLVPPITEAFF
CDR3 DNA: TGTGCCAGCAGCTCCCCAAGTCTAGTTCCCCCCATCACTGAAGCTTTCTTT

V gene: TRBV14
clone size: -
CDR3 length: 15
D gene: -
J gene: TRBJ2-1
CDR3 protein: CASSPLSGVSSEQFF
CDR3 DNA: TGTGCCAGCAGCCCCTTATCGGGGGTATCTAGTGAGCAGTTCTTC

V gene: TRBV2
clone size: -
CDR3 length: 16
D gene: -
J gene: TRBJ1-2
CDR3 protein: CASSPASSRTNYGYTF
CDR3 DNA: TGTGCCAGCAGTCCGGCCTCAAGCAGGACTAACTATGGCTACACCTTC

V gene: TRBV27
clone size: -
CDR3 length: 14
D gene: -
J gene: TRBJ1-3
CDR3 protein: CASSWSYSGNTIYF
CDR3 DNA: TGTGCCAGCAGTTGGTCCTACTCTGGAAACACCATATATTTT

V gene: TRBV30
clone size: -
CDR3 length: 13
D gene: -
J gene: TRBJ2-2
CDR3 protein: CAWSLFLSGELFF
CDR3 DNA: TGTGCCTGGAGTCTCTTTTTGTCCGGGGAGCTGTTTTTT

V gene: TRBV18
clone size: -
CDR3 length: 15
D gene: -
J gene: TRBJ1-3
CDR3 protein: CASSPRTSSGNTIYF
CDR3 DNA: TGTGCCAGCTCACCCCGCACCAGCTCTGGAAACACCATATATTTT

V gene: TRBV28
clone size: -
CDR3 length: 16
D gene: TRBD1
J gene: TRBJ2-2
CDR3 protein: CASSKQGRRSTGELFF
CDR3 DNA: TGTGCCAGCAGTAAACAGGGGAGACGATCCACCGGGGAGCTGTTTTTT

V gene: TRBV6-5
clone size: -
CDR3 length: 14
D gene: -
J gene: TRBJ1-1
CDR3 protein: CASSLRQSNTEAFF
CDR3 DNA: TGTGCCAGCAGTTTGCGGCAGAGCAACACTGAAGCTTTCTTT

V gene: TRBV18
clone size: -
CDR3 length: 16
D gene: TRBD2
J gene: TRBJ2-1
CDR3 protein: CASSSTSGRSYNEQFF
CDR3 DNA: TGTGCCAGCTCGTCCACTAGCGGGAGGTCCTACAATGAGCAGTTCTTC

V gene: TRBV24-1
clone size: -
CDR3 length: 16
D gene: -
J gene: TRBJ1-2
CDR3 protein: CATYERHRRGEYGYTF
CDR3 DNA: TGTGCCACCTACGAGAGACACCGCAGGGGCGAATATGGCTACACCTTC

V gene: TRBV28
clone size: -
CDR3 length: 14
D gene: TRBD2
J gene: TRBJ2-1
CDR3 protein: CASTRLAGVYEQFF
CDR3 DNA: TGTGCCAGCACTCGACTAGCGGGGGTTTATGAGCAGTTCTTC

V gene: TRBV5-1
clone size: -
CDR3 length: 15
D gene: -
J gene: TRBJ1-1
CDR3 protein: CASSLTRVQNTEAFF
CDR3 DNA: TGCGCCAGCAGCTTGACGAGGGTTCAGAACACTGAAGCTTTCTTT

V gene: TRBV30
clone size: -
CDR3 length: 13
D gene: -
J gene: TRBJ1-5
CDR3 protein: CAWSQQGAQPQHF
CDR3 DNA: TGTGCCTGGAGTCAACAGGGAGCTCAGCCCCAGCATTTT

V gene: TRBV12-3/TRBV12-4
clone size: -
CDR3 length: 13
D gene: -
J gene: TRBJ2-7
CDR3 protein: CASSNGGPYEQYF
CDR3 DNA: TGTGCCAGCAGTAACGGGGGGCCCTACGAGCAGTACTTC

V gene: TRBV5-1
clone size: -
CDR3 length: 17
D gene: TRBD1
J gene: TRBJ1-3
CDR3 protein: CASSTQTGAISGNTIYF
CDR3 DNA: TGCGCCAGCAGCACGCAGACAGGGGCTATCTCTGGAAACACCATATATTTT

V gene: TRBV2
clone size: -
CDR3 length: 15
D gene: TRBD2
J gene: TRBJ2-7
CDR3 protein: CASSERSSGSYEQYF
CDR3 DNA: TGTGCCAGCAGTGAAAGGTCTAGCGGGAGCTACGAGCAGTACTTC

V gene: TRBV3-1/TRBV3-2
clone size: -
CDR3 length: 15
D gene: TRBD1
J gene: TRBJ1-2
CDR3 protein: CASSQVPGGSYGYTF
CDR3 DNA: TGTGCCAGCAGCCAAGTTCCAGGGGGGAGCTATGGCTACACCTTC

V gene: TRBV6-5
clone size: -
CDR3 length: 15
D gene: TRBD2
J gene: TRBJ2-1
CDR3 protein: CASTLRPEGGNEQFF
CDR3 DNA: TGTGCCAGCACCTTACGCCCGGAGGGAGGGAATGAGCAGTTCTTC

V gene: TRBV3-1/TRBV3-2
clone size: few
CDR3 length: 13
D gene: -
J gene: TRBJ2-5
CDR3 protein: CASSQAVPETQYF
CDR3 DNA: TGTGCCAGCAGCCAAGCAGTTCCCGAGACCCAGTACTTC

V gene: TRBV4-2
clone size: -
CDR3 length: 14
D gene: -
J gene: TRBJ2-5
CDR3 protein: CASSQAQGRETQYF
CDR3 DNA: TGTGCCAGCAGCCAGGCCCAGGGTCGAGAGACCCAGTACTTC

V gene: TRBV29-1
clone size: -
CDR3 length: 19
D gene: TRBD1
J gene: TRBJ1-1
CDR3 protein: CSVDFGSRGLEFVNTEAFF
CDR3 DNA: TGCAGCGTTGATTTTGGGAGCAGGGGGCTCGAGTTTGTTAATACTGAAGCTTTCTTT

V gene: TRBV6-5
clone size: -
CDR3 length: 16
D gene: -
J gene: TRBJ1-3
CDR3 protein: CASSYRRVGSGNTIYF
CDR3 DNA: TGTGCCAGCAGTTACAGGCGGGTGGGGTCTGGAAACACCATATATTTT

V gene: TRBV5-1
clone size: -
CDR3 length: 14
D gene: -
J gene: TRBJ2-1
CDR3 protein: CASSPGQPYNEQFF
CDR3 DNA: TGCGCCAGCAGCCCGGGTCAGCCCTACAATGAGCAGTTCTTC

V gene: TRBV30
clone size: -
CDR3 length: 15
D gene: TRBD1
J gene: TRBJ2-5
CDR3 protein: CAWSSSTGAGETQYF
CDR3 DNA: TGTGCCTGGAGTTCATCGACAGGGGCAGGAGAGACCCAGTACTTC

V gene: TRBV18
clone size: -
CDR3 length: 13
D gene: -
J gene: TRBJ2-2
CDR3 protein: CASSLSNTGELFF
CDR3 DNA: TGTGCCAGCTCACTATCCAACACCGGGGAGCTGTTTTTT

V gene: TRBV18
clone size: -
CDR3 length: 14
D gene: TRBD1
J gene: TRBJ1-1
CDR3 protein: CASSLGQGSSEAFF
CDR3 DNA: TGTGCCAGCTCCCTTGGACAGGGGTCGTCTGAAGCTTTCTTT

V gene: TRBV5-1
clone size: -
CDR3 length: 15
D gene: TRBD1
J gene: TRBJ2-2
CDR3 protein: CASSDPGGADGELFF
CDR3 DNA: TGCGCCAGCTCCGACCCAGGGGGCGCGGACGGGGAGCTGTTTTTT

V gene: TRBV9
clone size: -
CDR3 length: 14
D gene: -
J gene: TRBJ2-5
CDR3 protein: CASSPPGVLETQYF
CDR3 DNA: TGTGCCAGCAGCCCCCCCGGAGTCCTAGAGACCCAGTACTTC

V gene: TRBV5-1
clone size: few
CDR3 length: 15
D gene: -
J gene: TRBJ1-6
CDR3 protein: CASSEVGGSNSPLHF
CDR3 DNA: TGCGCCAGCAGCGAAGTCGGGGGTTCTAATTCACCCCTCCACTTT

V gene: TRBV6-5
clone size: -
CDR3 length: 14
D gene: TRBD1
J gene: TRBJ1-1
CDR3 protein: CASTDRGKGTEAFF
CDR3 DNA: TGTGCCAGTACAGACAGGGGGAAGGGCACTGAAGCTTTCTTT

V gene: TRBV15
clone size: -
CDR3 length: 18
D gene: TRBD2
J gene: TRBJ2-1
CDR3 protein: CATSRVVTSGGTWDEQFF
CDR3 DNA: TGTGCCACCAGCAGAGTAGTAACTAGCGGGGGGACCTGGGATGAGCAGTTCTTC

V gene: TRBV9
clone size: -
CDR3 length: 15
D gene: -
J gene: TRBJ1-3
CDR3 protein: CASSVEQGNGNTIYF
CDR3 DNA: TGTGCCAGCAGCGTAGAACAGGGTAACGGAAACACCATATATTTT

V gene: TRBV3-1/TRBV3-2
clone size: -
CDR3 length: 17
D gene: TRBD1
J gene: TRBJ2-2
CDR3 protein: CASSLRDQGAHTGELFF
CDR3 DNA: TGTGCCAGCAGCCTGAGGGACCAGGGGGCTCACACCGGGGAGCTGTTTTTT

V gene: TRBV9
clone size: -
CDR3 length: 15
D gene: -
J gene: TRBJ2-2
CDR3 protein: CASSVGQANTGELFF
CDR3 DNA: TGTGCCAGCAGCGTAGGACAGGCGAACACCGGGGAGCTGTTTTTT

V gene: TRBV10-1
clone size: -
CDR3 length: 13
D gene: TRBD1
J gene: TRBJ2-1
CDR3 protein: CASSLTGGNEQFF
CDR3 DNA: TGCGCCAGCAGCCTGACAGGGGGCAATGAGCAGTTCTTC